This T cell receptor beta chain derives from a study of blood T cell repertoires in COVID-19. Study overall: Collection of acute and convalescent COVID-19 samples took place in the United States, Italy and Spain. Sources were T cells, B-cell-depleted T cells, or PBMCs; the material itself was cDNA or gDNA.

V lost 2 bases and J 12 bases, leaving 14 bases between the germline ends. CDR3 length: 13 amino acids. Germline lookup yields CDR1 MNHNS and CDR2 SASEGT. In the authors' methods: For nucleated cells, counts were estimated from reference gene primer amplification. Profiling relied on immunoSEQ multiplex PCR, and the TCRdb table lists in-frame clones only, not all of them. V and J calls and clone size are as listed in that table; D and trimming were resolved from the DNA. The table has 50,000 to 65,000 clones, roughly 87% seen once. The V and J genes are TRBV6-1 and TRBJ2-1; no clear D. The source material was peripheral blood. This clonotype was obtained from a man in his fifties or sixties with active COVID-19. As DNA, the CDR3 is TGTGCCAGCAGTGAAACAGTCAGGCTGTGGCAGTTCTTC. Translation gives CASSETVRLWQFF.